This T cell receptor beta chain was documented in a study of T cell responses to AZD1222 COVID-19 vaccine. Study-level information: Pooled in the analysis were second doses at about 4 or about 12 weeks.

Overall study findings and caveats: No day 14 peak samples; only post-peak repertoires were characterized. Donors were mostly white British, more females; clonal diversity possibly underestimated.

For this clone: Its antigen is as yet unknown.

Trimming removed 0 bases from V and 5 bases from J, with 8 bases in between. The CDR3 has 14 amino acids. Germline V lookup: CDR1 MNHNS, CDR2 SASEGT. Sequenced by immunoSEQ multiplex PCR; TCRdb stores in-frame clones only, minus some. The sample lists about 140,000 clones, over 65% occurring once. Sequencing used peripheral blood, obtained on day 0 of AZD1222 vaccination. V usage is TRBV6-1 and J usage is TRBJ2-1; no reliable D call. This TCR came from an adult in good health. The chain's CDR3 is CASSEAVQHNEQFF. The CDR3 coding sequence is TGTGCCAGCAGTGAAGCGGTGCAGCACAATGAGCAGTTCTTC.